The clone carrying this T cell receptor beta chain was counted at least ten times. The entry originates in a study of T cells in Graves' hyperthyroidism and ophthalmopathy. Study-wide background: At the time of initial diagnosis and before any treatment, peripheral blood was collected.

It was considered stable Graves' hyperthyroidism when ophthalmopathy did not progress within 18 months. The PBMCs had their origin in approximately 10 ml of fresh peripheral blood. TCR beta CDR3 sequences were amplified from RNA transcripts. Carried out on the TCR CDR3, a first-round RT-PCR used the HTBI primer set. TCRdb reprocessed the multiplex PCR reads with MiXCR, giving one entry per CDR3 protein. The sample consists of more than 600,000 distinct CDR3 sequences, 15% to 20% of them appearing once. The sequence derives from a man between 18 and 29 years old with Graves' hyperthyroidism. The specimen was blood.

CDR3 DNA: TGTGCCAGCAGCTCGCCGACAGGGGCGAGCACAGATACGCAGTATTTT. It encodes CASSSPTGASTDTQYF. This chain connects TRBV7-9 to TRBJ2-3; TRBD1 aligns across 8 bases. V lost 4 bases to trimming and J lost 0 bases; unmatched junction nucleotides: 6. This CDR3 has 16 amino acids. CDR1 and CDR2 from the germline V gene are SEHNR and FQNEAQ (reference sequence). Full variable domain (outside the CDR3, taken from reference TRBV7-9 and TRBJ2-3): DTGVSQNPRHKITKRGQNVTFRCDPISEHNRLYWYRQTLGQGPEFLTYFQNEAQLEKSRLLSDRFSAERPKGSFSTLEIQRTEQGDSAMYLCASSSPTGASTDTQYFGPGTRLTVL.